These 26 T cell receptor beta chains share one sample of origin, sequenced in a study of low-dose radiotherapy and immunotherapy resistance in tumors (dated by TCRdb to the early 2020s). Reads for this sample came from an Illumina HiSeq 2500. Superscript III and a set of TRAV- and TRBV-specific primers were used to synthesize first-strand cDNA, so that both TCRalpha and TCRbeta chains were covered. A roughly 19-cycle PCR with Phusion amplified the TCRs, pairing a constant-region primer with the adapter that was attached to the V primers. The raw public reads went through TCRdb reprocessing: fastp at Q25, MiXCR clone calling, in-frame beta chains kept. Duplicate CDR3 protein sequences are folded into a single record with the most common DNA and genes. This sample is represented by tens of thousands of distinct CDR3 sequences; 25% to 30% of them were singletons. The ten largest clonotypes hold 10% of the sample.

According to the study, the label for this sample's time point signals: after trial treatment. The treatment or condition label of this sample denotes: LDRT plus nivolumab, ipilimumab, low-dose cyclophosphamide and aspirin (RACIN trial). The input for sequencing was PBMCs, taken after low-dose radiotherapy plus immunotherapy. Source of these receptors: a male donor with prostate cancer.

The J gene is TRBJ2-7, the V gene TRBV19; the match to TRBD2 covers 8 bases. This CDR3 has 15 amino acids. Germline lookup yields CDR1 LNHDA and CDR2 SQIVND (reference sequence). J gave up 1 base and V 6 bases, and 8 bases lay outside the gene matches. This CDR3 reads CASSEPGGTSYEQYF. The CDR3 DNA reads as TGTGCCAGTAGCGAACCGGGGGGGACATCCTACGAGCAGTACTTC.

A note on this clonotype: The DNA is omitted, as the CDR3 cannot be located on it reliably, and the CDR3 follows TCRdb's listing. This chain joins TRBV11-2 and TRBJ2-2; the listed D gene, TRBD1, was not tested against the DNA. Termini included, the CDR3 measures 15 amino acids. Germline V CDR1 and CDR2: SGHAT, FQNNGV. The CDR3 region is CARNVGTAHRGAVFF.

This clonotype occurred many times. The V gene is TRBV2, the J gene TRBJ2-3; 7 bases fit TRBD2. CDR1 and CDR2 (germline): SNHLY, FYNNEI. The CDR3 length is 16 residues. J was trimmed by 2 bases and V by 3 bases; bases with no gene match: 8. Here the CDR3 reads CASSESAGDLTDTQYF. In DNA, the CDR3 is TGTGCCAGCAGTGAGTCTGCGGGGGACCTCACAGATACGCAGTATTTT.

This clonotype was recorded at least ten times. V usage is TRBV20-1 and J usage is TRBJ1-1, with D uncertain. The CDR3 loop spans 13 amino acids. Germline CDR1 is DFQATT and CDR2 is SNEGSKA (reference sequence). The V gene lost 6 bases and the J gene lost 2 bases, with 13 bases spanning the gap. CDR3 in amino acids: CSASDGINTEAFF. The CDR3 nucleotides read TGCAGTGCCTCGGACGGAATAAACACTGAAGCTTTCTTT.

Points on this clonotype: Since a far larger clone is one base different, this is likely a read error. The V call is TRBV2, the J call TRBJ2-1; D not resolved. The end of the DNA is better explained by TRBJ2-7, so the J call may be wrong. The CDR3 spans 14 residues. Germline loops: CDR1 SNHLY, CDR2 FYNNEI. CDR3 region: CPSRALTARFEQYF. Here the CDR3 DNA reads TGTCCCAGCAGAGCCCTGACTGCCCGATTCGAGCAGTACTTC.

This clonotype is labeled as medium-sized (0.01 to 0.1%). This rearrangement joins TRBV14 to TRBJ2-3; D uncertain. Between the trimmed V and J ends, which lost 5 bases and 6 bases, there was a span of 6 bases. The CDR3 has 11 amino acids. Per germline, CDR1 SGHDN and CDR2 FVKESK. CDR3 bases: TGTGCCAGCAGCTTTGCGGATACGCAGTATTTT. Translation gives CASSFADTQYF.

This clonotype occurred many times. The CDR3 sequence: CASSLAAGGYSPLHF. The CDR3 DNA reads TGTGCCAGCAGTTTAGCGGCAGGGGGCTATTCACCCCTCCACTTT. J is TRBJ1-6 and V is TRBV28; TRBD1 matches 8 bases. The CDR3 spans 15 residues. Germline V CDR1 and CDR2: MDHEN, SYDVKM. Losses at the gene ends were 2 bases for V and 8 bases for J; bases not matched to a gene: 5.

The chain combines TRBV20-1 with TRBJ1-5; 12 positions agree with TRBD1. This CDR3 has 16 amino acids. Looked up from germline, CDR1 is DFQATT and CDR2 is SNEGSKA (reference sequence). V shed 2 bases and J 7 bases; nucleotides not matched to a gene: 9. CDR3 residues: CSARPTGTGGGQPQHF. For the CDR3, the DNA is TGCAGTGCTAGACCTACCGGGACAGGGGGCGGGCAGCCCCAGCATTTT.

This clonotype was seen ten or more times. The chain links TRBV20-1 to TRBJ1-1; D is ambiguous. Germline V gene sequence: CDR1 DFQATT, CDR2 SNEGSKA (reference sequence). The germline V and J ends were trimmed by 6 bases and 0 bases, with 8 bases remaining between them. CDR3 length: 12 amino acids. The CDR3, as DNA: TGCAGTGCCCAAACCGTGAACACTGAAGCTTTCTTT. It is translated as CSAQTVNTEAFF.

The V and J genes are TRBV7-9 and TRBJ2-7, with 7 nucleotides matching TRBD2. J gave up 6 bases and V 1 base, and 9 bases lay outside the gene matches. In germline, CDR1 is SEHNR, CDR2 FQNEAQ (reference sequence). The CDR3 consists of 15 residues. CDR3 in DNA: TGTGCCAGCAGCTTAGTAGGCAGCGGGATGGGCGAGCAGTACTTC. This codes for CASSLVGSGMGEQYF.

The J gene is TRBJ2-6, the V gene TRBV6-1; possibly TRBD1 for D (5 bases). V lost 6 bases, J lost 2 bases, and 14 bases lay in between. Germline loops: CDR1 MNHNS, CDR2 SASEGT. There are 16 residues in the CDR3. CDR3 sequence: CASSLSTVAGANVLTF. The DNA of the CDR3 is TGTGCCAGCAGCCTGTCGACAGTGGCTGGGGCCAACGTCCTGACTTTC.

This clonotype was seen ten or more times. This chain connects TRBV7-9 to TRBJ2-5; 7 bases are a match to TRBD2. There are 14 residues in the CDR3. The junction had 7 bases not matched to a gene; V was cut back by 4 bases and J by 5 bases. CDR1 is SEHNR and CDR2 is FQNEAQ in the germline V gene (reference sequence). CDR3 coding DNA: TGTGCCAGCAGCTCCTCCGGGAGGAGGGAGACCCAGTACTTC. Its translation: CASSSSGRRETQYF.

This clonotype was observed at least ten times. The gene calls are TRBV19 and TRBJ2-7; a possible D gene is TRBD1 (5 bases). CDR1 is LNHDA and CDR2 is SQIVND in the germline V gene (reference sequence). The ends were cut back, 0 bases at V and 7 bases at J, with 13 bases in the middle. This CDR3 has 14 amino acids. The DNA for the CDR3 is TGTGCCAGTAGTATAGAGCGGTCCTCAGGGGAGCAGTACTTC. This gives the protein CASSIERSSGEQYF.

By sample share, this clonotype is medium-sized. J is TRBJ2-5 and V is TRBV5-4, with a tentative D call TRBD2 (5 bases). In germline, CDR1 is SGHNT, CDR2 YYREEE (reference sequence). Trimming took off 3 bases at V and 1 base at J, with 16 bases between the two ends. The CDR3 sequence is 16 residues long. The CDR3 sequence is CASSSHQLGSQETQYF. CDR3 DNA: TGTGCCAGCAGCTCACACCAACTAGGATCCCAAGAGACCCAGTACTTC.

Concerning this clonotype: At one end, the junction sequence differs from germline, possibly due to a read error. The chain combines TRBV5-4 with TRBJ2-5; 10 bases map to TRBD1. The CDR3 covers 18 residues. Looked up from germline, CDR1 is SGHNT and CDR2 is YYREEE (reference sequence). CDR3: CASSQSRQGAVVGETRYF. Here the CDR3 DNA reads TGTGCCAGCAGCCAATCCCGACAGGGGGCGGTCGTAGGAGAGACCCGGTACTTC.

At least ten counts were recorded for this clonotype. This rearrangement joins TRBV20-1 to TRBJ2-3, with a possible D match to TRBD2 (5 bases). Per the germline V gene, CDR1 is DFQATT and CDR2 is SNEGSKA (reference sequence). V was cut by 3 bases and J by 1 base, with 8 bases left in between. The CDR3 is made up of 13 amino acids. For the CDR3, the DNA is TGCAGTGCTAGTCTAGCTGGCACAGATACGCAGTATTTT. Protein sequence: CSASLAGTDTQYF.

This rearrangement joins TRBV7-2 to TRBJ1-1; 7 bases map to TRBD1. The germline CDR1 and CDR2 sequences are SGHTA and FQGNSA. The CDR3 is 16 residues long. The V and J ends lost 2 bases and 5 bases, in that order; junction bases with no gene match: 11. The CDR3 loop is CASSLRGTARGTEAFF. The CDR3 coding sequence is TGTGCCAGCAGCTTACGGGGGACAGCGAGGGGGACTGAAGCTTTCTTT.

V is TRBV27 and J is TRBJ1-2, with D perhaps matching TRBD1 (6 bases). Germline V gene sequence: CDR1 MNHEY, CDR2 SMNVEV (reference sequence). There are 13 residues in the CDR3. The ends were cut back, 3 bases at V and 7 bases at J, with 12 bases in the middle. The CDR3 region is CASSFSGVRGYTF. DNA for the CDR3: TGTGCCAGCAGTTTCTCAGGGGTACGTGGCTACACCTTC.

This clonotype was seen a few times. This chain connects TRBV27 to TRBJ2-7; 13 bases match TRBD2. After removal of 2 bases from V and 6 bases from J, the junction contained 7 bases not matched to a gene. Per the germline V gene, CDR1 is MNHEY and CDR2 is SMNVEV (reference sequence). The CDR3 covers 16 residues. The CDR3 loop is CASSLRGGLAGVEQYF. The CDR3 DNA reads as TGTGCCAGCAGTTTACGAGGAGGACTAGCGGGAGTCGAGCAGTACTTC.

This clonotype was counted ten times or more. The CDR3 protein is CASSLGASQETQYF. The CDR3, as DNA: TGTGCCAGCAGCTTAGGAGCGTCCCAAGAGACCCAGTACTTC. V usage is TRBV7-6 and J usage is TRBJ2-5; D is uncertain. The CDR3 sequence is 14 residues long. The germline V and J ends were trimmed by 1 base and 1 base, with 7 bases remaining between them. Looked up from germline, CDR1 is SGHVS and CDR2 is FNYEAQ.

In its sample, this clonotype was seen a few times. The chain uses TRBV5-1 and TRBJ2-3; TRBD2 aligns across 11 bases. The CDR3 is 15 residues long. Germline-derived CDR1 and CDR2 are SGHRS and YFSETQ. V shed 4 bases, J shed 5 bases, and the junction held 6 bases outside the gene matches. The CDR3 bases are TGCGCCAGCAGCCAAGGGACTAGCGGCATAGATACGCAGTATTTT. Protein sequence: CASSQGTSGIDTQYF.

This clonotype was seen a few times. This CDR3 reads CASSRRREDSVSSGNTIYF. CDR3 nucleotides: TGTGCCAGCTCACGTAGGCGCGAGGACAGCGTAAGCTCTGGAAACACCATATATTTT. This chain uses TRBV18 with TRBJ1-3; maybe TRBD1 (6 bases). The V end was cut by 4 bases, the J end by 0 bases, with 22 bases between. The CDR3 has 19 amino acids. Germline values: CDR1 KGHSH, CDR2 LQKENI.

The sample holds many counts of this clonotype. J is TRBJ2-7 and V is TRBV20-1; D perhaps matches TRBD2 (6 bases). Germline V lookup: CDR1 DFQATT, CDR2 SNEGSKA (reference sequence). CDR3 size: 15 residues. The germline V and J ends were trimmed by 6 bases and 0 bases, with 18 bases remaining between them. This chain's CDR3 is CSASTLSGSSYEQYF. The DNA for the CDR3 is TGCAGTGCGAGTACCCTTAGCGGAAGCTCCTACGAGCAGTACTTC.

This clonotype was counted ten times or more. This chain links TRBV4-2 with TRBJ2-6, with D possibly TRBD2 on 5 matching bases. Looked up from germline, CDR1 is LGHNA and CDR2 is YNFKEQ. The germline V and J ends were trimmed by 5 bases and 4 bases, with 18 bases remaining between them. The CDR3 contains 17 residues. CDR3 DNA: TGTGCCAGCAGCGCCTCGGCGGGCTTAGGGGGGGCCAACGTCCTGACTTTC. Protein: CASSASAGLGGANVLTF.

This clonotype was seen a handful of times. This chain joins TRBV10-3 and TRBJ2-3, with D possibly matching TRBD2 (6 bases). This CDR3 contains 13 residues. The V gene lost 4 bases and the J gene lost 11 bases, with 16 bases spanning the gap. Germline V CDR1 and CDR2: ENHRY, SYGVKD. In DNA form, the CDR3 reads TGTGCCATCAGTGCAGCCCCCGGGAGCGGGCAGTATTTT. It codes for CAISAAPGSGQYF.

This clonotype appeared many times. The chain couples TRBV10-1 to TRBJ1-1; D is ambiguous. The germline V gene has CDR1 WNHNN and CDR2 SYGVQD (reference sequence). This CDR3 spans 13 amino acids. Trimming left V 7 bases short and J 5 bases short, with 14 bases between. CDR3 coding DNA: TGCGCCAGCAAACCCGAATGGAGTACTGAAGCTTTCTTT. Protein sequence: CASKPEWSTEAFF.